What follows describes a single TCR beta chain. This table comes from immunoSEQ multiplex PCR, and its TCRdb copy is limited to in-frame clones, with some not included. The profile shows tens of thousands of clones, roughly 90% of them singletons. Time point denoted: peripheral blood 6 weeks after treatment start. The data were taken from a study of PD-L1 blockade in urothelial cancer. Overall study: In the patient group, about 85% of the roughly 30 were males with bladder-origin urothelial cancer. Prior chemotherapy in patients spanned 0 to 3 regimens.

The receptor was isolated from a man in his 60s with urothelial cancer. Source: PBMCs, taken around atezolizumab (anti-PD-L1) treatment.

The CDR3 nucleotides are TGTGCCAGCAGTGATAGACGAGCGGGGGCACTAAGCACTGAAGCTTTCTTT. This sequence encodes CASSDRRAGALSTEAFF. The chain links TRBV6-1 to TRBJ1-1; D is perhaps TRBD1 (6 bases). Germline CDR1 is MNHNS and CDR2 is SASEGT. With 3 bases removed from V and 4 bases from J, the gap between germline ends came to 21 bases. This CDR3 is 17 amino acids long.